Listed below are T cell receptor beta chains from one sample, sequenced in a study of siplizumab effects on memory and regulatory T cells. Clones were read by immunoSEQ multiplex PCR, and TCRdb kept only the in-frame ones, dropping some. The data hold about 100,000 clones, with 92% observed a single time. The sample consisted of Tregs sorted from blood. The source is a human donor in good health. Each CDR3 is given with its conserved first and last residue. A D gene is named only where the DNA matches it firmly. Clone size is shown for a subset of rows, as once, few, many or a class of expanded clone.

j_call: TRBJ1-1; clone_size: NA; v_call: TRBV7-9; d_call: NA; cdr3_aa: CASSLAEQGNEAFF; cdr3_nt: TGTGCCAGCAGCTTAGCGGAACAGGGAAATGAAGCTTTCTTT
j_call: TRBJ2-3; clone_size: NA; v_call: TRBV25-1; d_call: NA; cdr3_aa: CASSGFRNTQYF; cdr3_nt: TGTGCCAGCAGTGGATTCAGGAATACGCAGTATTTT
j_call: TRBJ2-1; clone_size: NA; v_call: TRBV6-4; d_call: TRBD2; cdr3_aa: CASSGEAGALNEQFF; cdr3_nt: TGTGCCAGCAGTGGGGAAGCGGGAGCCCTAAATGAGCAGTTCTTC
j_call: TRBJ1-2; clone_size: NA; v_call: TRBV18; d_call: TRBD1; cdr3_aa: CASSHGQGNYGYTF; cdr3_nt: TGTGCCAGCTCACATGGACAGGGCAACTATGGCTACACCTTC
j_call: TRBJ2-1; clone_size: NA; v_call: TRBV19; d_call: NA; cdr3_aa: CASSIQSGDSYNEQFF; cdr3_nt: TGTGCCAGTAGTATTCAGAGCGGAGACTCCTACAATGAGCAGTTCTTC
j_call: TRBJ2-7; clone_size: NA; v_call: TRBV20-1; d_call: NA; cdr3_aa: CSARKSNEQYF; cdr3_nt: TGCAGTGCCAGGAAATCCAACGAGCAGTACTTC
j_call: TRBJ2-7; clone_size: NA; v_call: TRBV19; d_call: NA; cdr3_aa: CASSITAGTLPREQYF; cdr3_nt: TGTGCCAGTAGTATAACGGCCGGGACCCTTCCCCGGGAGCAGTACTTC
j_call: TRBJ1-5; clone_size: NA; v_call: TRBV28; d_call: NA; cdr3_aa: CATTSNQPQHF; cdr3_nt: TGTGCCACCACAAGCAATCAGCCCCAGCATTTT
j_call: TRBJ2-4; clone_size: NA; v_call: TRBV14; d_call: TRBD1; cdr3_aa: CASSPWGQGKAKNIQYF; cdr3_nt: TGTGCCAGCAGCCCTTGGGGACAGGGGAAAGCCAAAAACATTCAGTACTTC
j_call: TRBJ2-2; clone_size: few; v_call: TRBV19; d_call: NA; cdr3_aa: CASSMRGSGELFF; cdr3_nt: TGTGCCAGTAGTATGAGGGGGTCCGGGGAGCTGTTTTTT
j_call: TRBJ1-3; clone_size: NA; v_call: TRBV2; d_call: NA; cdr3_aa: CASSQGSGNTIYF; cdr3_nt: TGTGCCAGCAGTCAGGGGTCGGGAAACACCATATATTTT
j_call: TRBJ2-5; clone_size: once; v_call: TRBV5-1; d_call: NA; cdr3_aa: CASSFGGLTIQETQYF; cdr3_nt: TGCGCCAGCAGCTTCGGGGGGCTAACTATTCAAGAGACCCAGTACTTC
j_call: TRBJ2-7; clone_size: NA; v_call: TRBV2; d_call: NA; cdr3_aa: CASSESGDYEQYF; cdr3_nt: TGTGCCAGCAGTGAAAGTGGAGACTACGAGCAGTACTTC
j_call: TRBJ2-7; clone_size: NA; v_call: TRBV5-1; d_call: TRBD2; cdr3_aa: CASSVRLASYEQYF; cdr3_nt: TGCGCCAGCAGCGTCCGACTAGCTTCCTACGAGCAGTACTTC
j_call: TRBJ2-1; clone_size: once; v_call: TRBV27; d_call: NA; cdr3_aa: CASSPSPGYNEQFF; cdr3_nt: TGTGCCAGCAGCCCAAGTCCCGGCTACAATGAGCAGTTCTTC
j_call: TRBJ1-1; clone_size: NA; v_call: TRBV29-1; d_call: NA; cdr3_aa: CSSRRGGSAFF; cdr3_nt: TGCAGCTCACGGCGGGGGGGTTCTGCTTTCTTT
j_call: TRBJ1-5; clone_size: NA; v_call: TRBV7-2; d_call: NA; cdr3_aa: CASSLGRSGGRVSNQPQHF; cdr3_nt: TGTGCCAGCAGCTTAGGAAGGTCCGGGGGCAGGGTAAGCAATCAGCCCCAGCATTTT
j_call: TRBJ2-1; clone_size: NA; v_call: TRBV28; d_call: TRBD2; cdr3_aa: CASGTRVNEQFF; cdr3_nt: TGTGCCTCCGGGACTAGGGTCAATGAGCAGTTCTTC
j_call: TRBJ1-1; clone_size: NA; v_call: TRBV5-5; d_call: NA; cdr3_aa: CASSPTPNTEAFF; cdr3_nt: TGTGCCAGCAGCCCAACCCCGAACACTGAAGCTTTCTTT
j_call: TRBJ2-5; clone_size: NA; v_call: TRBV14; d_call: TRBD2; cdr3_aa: CASSLRTSGSQKTQYF; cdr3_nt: TGTGCCAGCAGCCTTCGGACTAGCGGGAGCCAAAAGACCCAGTACTTC
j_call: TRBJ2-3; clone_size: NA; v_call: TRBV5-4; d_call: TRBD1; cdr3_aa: CASSGTGSSTDTQYF; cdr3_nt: TGTGCCAGCAGCGGGACAGGATCTAGCACAGATACGCAGTATTTT
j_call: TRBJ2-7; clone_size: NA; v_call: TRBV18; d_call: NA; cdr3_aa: CASSLRLAASSYEQYF; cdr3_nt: TGTGCCAGCTCACTCCGTTTAGCTGCCAGCTCCTACGAGCAGTACTTC
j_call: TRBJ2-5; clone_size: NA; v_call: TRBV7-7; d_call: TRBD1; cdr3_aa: CASSLGSGTGGETQYF; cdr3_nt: TGTGCTAGCAGCTTAGGCTCTGGGACAGGGGGAGAGACCCAGTACTTC
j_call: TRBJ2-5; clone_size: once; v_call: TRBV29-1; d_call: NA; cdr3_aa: CSVEFSNLLFRLPQYF; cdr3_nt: TGCAGCGTTGAATTTTCGAATCTGTTATTCCGGCTCCCCCAGTACTTC
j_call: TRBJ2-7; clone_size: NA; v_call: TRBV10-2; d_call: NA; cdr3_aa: CASSESPSRRSYEQYF; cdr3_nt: TGCGCCAGCAGTGAGTCCCCCTCGCGGAGGTCCTACGAGCAGTACTTC
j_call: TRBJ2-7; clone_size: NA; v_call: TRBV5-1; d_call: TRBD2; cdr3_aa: CASSVGTSDYEQYF; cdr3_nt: TGCGCCAGCAGCGTTGGGACTAGCGACTACGAGCAGTACTTC
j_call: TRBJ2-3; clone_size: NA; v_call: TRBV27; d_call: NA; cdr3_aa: CASTSLDRPTDTQYF; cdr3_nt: TGTGCCAGCACTTCTTTGGACCGGCCAACAGATACGCAGTATTTT
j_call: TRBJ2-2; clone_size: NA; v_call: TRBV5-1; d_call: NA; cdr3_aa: CASSLLTGELFF; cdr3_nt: TGCGCCAGCAGCTTATTAACCGGGGAGCTGTTTTTT
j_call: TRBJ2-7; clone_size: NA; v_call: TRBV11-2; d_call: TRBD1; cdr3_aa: CASSLRSDRTYEQYF; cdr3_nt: TGTGCCAGCAGCCTTAGGTCGGACAGGACCTACGAGCAGTACTTC
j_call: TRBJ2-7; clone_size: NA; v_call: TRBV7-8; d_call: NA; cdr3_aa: CASSYYREWALRVF; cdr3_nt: TGTGCCAGCAGCTATTACAGGGAATGGGCCCTTCGGGTCTTC
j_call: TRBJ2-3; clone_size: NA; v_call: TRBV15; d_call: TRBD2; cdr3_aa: CATSGPLGLSSGRILTDTQYF; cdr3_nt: TGTGCCACCAGCGGACCCCTCGGGTTATCTAGCGGGAGGATCCTCACAGATACGCAGTATTTT
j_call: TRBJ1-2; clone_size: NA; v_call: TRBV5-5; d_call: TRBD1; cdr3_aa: CASSLQQGGVYGYTF; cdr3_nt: TGTGCCAGCAGCTTGCAACAGGGGGGAGTCTATGGCTACACCTTC
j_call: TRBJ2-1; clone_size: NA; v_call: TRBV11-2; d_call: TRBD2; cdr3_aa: CASSLVVFSGSSYNEQFF; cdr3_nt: TGTGCCAGCAGCTTAGTTGTCTTTAGCGGGAGCTCCTACAATGAGCAGTTCTTC
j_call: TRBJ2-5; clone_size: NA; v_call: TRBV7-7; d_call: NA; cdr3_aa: CASSQMGVETQYF; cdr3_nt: TGTGCTAGCAGCCAGATGGGAGTCGAGACCCAGTACTTC
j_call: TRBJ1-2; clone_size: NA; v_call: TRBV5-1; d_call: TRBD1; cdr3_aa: CASSPGGGTGTGYGYTF; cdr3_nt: TGCGCCAGCAGCCCCGGAGGTGGAACAGGGACAGGCTATGGCTACACCTTC
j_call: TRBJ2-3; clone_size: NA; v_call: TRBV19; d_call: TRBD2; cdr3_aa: CASSGSTSGGTDTQYF; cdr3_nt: TGTGCCAGTAGTGGATCGACTAGCGGGGGCACAGATACGCAGTATTTT
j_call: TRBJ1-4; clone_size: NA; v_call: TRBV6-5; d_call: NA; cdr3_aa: CASSYLGGSEKLFF; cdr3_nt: TGTGCCAGCAGTTACTTGGGGGGCAGCGAAAAACTGTTTTTT
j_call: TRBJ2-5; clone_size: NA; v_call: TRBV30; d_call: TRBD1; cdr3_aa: CAWSLGDRDNQETQYF; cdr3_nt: TGTGCCTGGAGTTTGGGGGACAGGGACAACCAAGAGACCCAGTACTTC
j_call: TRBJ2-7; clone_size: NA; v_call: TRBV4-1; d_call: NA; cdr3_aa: CASSQDPSAPYEQYF; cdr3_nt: TGCGCCAGCAGCCAAGACCCCAGCGCACCCTACGAGCAGTACTTC
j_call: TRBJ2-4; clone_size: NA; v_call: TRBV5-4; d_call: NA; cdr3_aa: CASSPPVSNIQYF; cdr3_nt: TGTGCCAGCAGCCCCCCGGTCTCAAACATTCAGTACTTC
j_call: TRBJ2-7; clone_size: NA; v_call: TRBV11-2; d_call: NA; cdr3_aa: CASTLRAGPYEQYF; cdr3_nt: TGTGCCAGCACCTTGAGAGCAGGCCCCTACGAGCAGTACTTC
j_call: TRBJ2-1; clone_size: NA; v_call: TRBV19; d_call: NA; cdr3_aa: CASSIEASVYNEQFF; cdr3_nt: TGTGCCAGTAGTATAGAGGCTAGCGTGTACAATGAGCAGTTCTTC
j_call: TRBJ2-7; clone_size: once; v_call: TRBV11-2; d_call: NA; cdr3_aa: CASSFQSPYEQYF; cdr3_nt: TGTGCCAGCAGCTTCCAGTCCCCCTACGAGCAGTACTTC
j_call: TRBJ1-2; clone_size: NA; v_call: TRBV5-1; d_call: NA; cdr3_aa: CASTGVSDGYTF; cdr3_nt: TGCGCCAGCACCGGGGTTTCGGATGGCTACACCTTC
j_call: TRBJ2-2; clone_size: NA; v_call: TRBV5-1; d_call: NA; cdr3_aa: CASSQTRGGNGELFF; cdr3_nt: TGCGCCAGCAGCCAGACTCGCGGAGGGAACGGGGAGCTGTTTTTT
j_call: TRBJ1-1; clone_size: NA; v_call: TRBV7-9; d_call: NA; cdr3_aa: CASSSTGRANTEAFF; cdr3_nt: TGTGCCAGCAGCTCTACAGGGAGGGCGAACACTGAAGCTTTCTTT
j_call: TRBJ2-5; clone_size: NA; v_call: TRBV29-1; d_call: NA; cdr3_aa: CSVAPQETQYF; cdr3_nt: TGCAGCGTAGCGCCACAAGAGACCCAGTACTTC
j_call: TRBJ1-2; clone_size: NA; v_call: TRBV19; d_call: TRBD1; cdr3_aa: CASKDRPDETYTF; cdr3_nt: TGTGCCAGTAAGGACAGGCCGGACGAAACCTACACCTTC
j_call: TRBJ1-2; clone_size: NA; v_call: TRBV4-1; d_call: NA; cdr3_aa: CASSRDYTNYGYTF; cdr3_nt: TGCGCCAGCAGCCGAGACTATACTAACTATGGCTACACCTTC
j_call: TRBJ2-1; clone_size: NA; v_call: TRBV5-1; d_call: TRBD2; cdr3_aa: CASSLLTSGKSYNEQFF; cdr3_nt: TGCGCCAGCAGCTTGTTAACTAGCGGGAAGTCCTACAATGAGCAGTTCTTC
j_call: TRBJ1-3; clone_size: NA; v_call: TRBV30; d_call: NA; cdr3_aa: CAWSPPRLLSGNTIYF; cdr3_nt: TGTGCCTGGAGCCCTCCTCGGCTTCTTTCTGGAAACACCATATATTTT
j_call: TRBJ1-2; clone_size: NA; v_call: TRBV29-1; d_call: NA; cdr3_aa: CSVEKTRPGYGYTF; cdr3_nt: TGCAGCGTTGAGAAAACCCGGCCAGGCTATGGCTACACCTTC
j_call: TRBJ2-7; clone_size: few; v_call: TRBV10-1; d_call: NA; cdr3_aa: CASSAGKYEQYF; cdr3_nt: TGCGCCAGCAGTGCAGGGAAGTACGAGCAGTACTTC
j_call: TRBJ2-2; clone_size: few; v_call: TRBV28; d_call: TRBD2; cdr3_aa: CASRSGTSAFTGELFF; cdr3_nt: TGTGCCAGCAGGTCCGGGACTAGCGCCTTCACCGGGGAGCTGTTTTTT
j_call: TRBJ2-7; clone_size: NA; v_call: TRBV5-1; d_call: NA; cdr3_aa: CASSLAGSYEQYF; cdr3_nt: TGCGCCAGCAGCTTGGCCGGGTCCTACGAGCAGTACTTC
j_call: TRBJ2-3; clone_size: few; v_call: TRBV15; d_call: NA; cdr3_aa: CATSREGLQGTQYF; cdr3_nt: TGTGCCACCAGCAGAGAGGGCCTTCAGGGTACGCAGTATTTT
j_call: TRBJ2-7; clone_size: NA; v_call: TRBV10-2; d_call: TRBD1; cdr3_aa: CATVSGGGYEQYF; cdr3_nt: TGCGCCACCGTCTCAGGGGGCGGTTACGAGCAGTACTTC
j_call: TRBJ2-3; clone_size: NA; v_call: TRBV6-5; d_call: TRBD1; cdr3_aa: CASSRSQGASDTQYF; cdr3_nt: TGTGCCAGCTCTAGGTCCCAGGGGGCATCAGATACGCAGTATTTT